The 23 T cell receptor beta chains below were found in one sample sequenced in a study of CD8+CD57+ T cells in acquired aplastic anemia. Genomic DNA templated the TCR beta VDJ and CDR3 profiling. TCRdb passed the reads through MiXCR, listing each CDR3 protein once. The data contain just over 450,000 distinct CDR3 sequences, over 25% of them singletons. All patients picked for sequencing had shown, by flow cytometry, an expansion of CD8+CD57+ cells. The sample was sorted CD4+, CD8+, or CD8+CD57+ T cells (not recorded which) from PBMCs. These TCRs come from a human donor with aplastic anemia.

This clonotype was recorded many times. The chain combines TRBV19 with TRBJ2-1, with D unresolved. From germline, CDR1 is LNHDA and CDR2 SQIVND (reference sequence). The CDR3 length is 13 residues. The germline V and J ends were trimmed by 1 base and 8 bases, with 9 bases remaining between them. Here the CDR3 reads CASSIGRGDEQFF. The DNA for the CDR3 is TGTGCCAGTAGTATAGGACGAGGAGATGAGCAGTTCTTC.

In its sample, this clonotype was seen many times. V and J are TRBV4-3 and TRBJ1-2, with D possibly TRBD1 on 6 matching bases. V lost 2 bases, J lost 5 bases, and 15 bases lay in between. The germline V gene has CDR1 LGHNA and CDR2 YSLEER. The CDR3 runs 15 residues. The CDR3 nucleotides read TGCGCCAGCAGCCAATATTCGGACAGCGATTATGGCTACACCTTC. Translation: CASSQYSDSDYGYTF.

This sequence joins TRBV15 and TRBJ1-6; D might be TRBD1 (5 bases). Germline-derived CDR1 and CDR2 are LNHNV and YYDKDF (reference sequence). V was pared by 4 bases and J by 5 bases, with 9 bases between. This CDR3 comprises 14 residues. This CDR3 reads CATSTDRDNSPLHF. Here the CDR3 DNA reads TGTGCCACCAGCACCGACAGAGATAATTCACCCCTCCACTTT.

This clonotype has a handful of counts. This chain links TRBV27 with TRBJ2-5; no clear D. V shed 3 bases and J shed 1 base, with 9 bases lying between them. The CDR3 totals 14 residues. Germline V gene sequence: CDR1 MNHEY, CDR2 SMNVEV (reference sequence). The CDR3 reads CASSFRALQETQYF. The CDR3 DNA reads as TGTGCCAGCAGTTTTAGGGCACTCCAAGAGACCCAGTACTTC.

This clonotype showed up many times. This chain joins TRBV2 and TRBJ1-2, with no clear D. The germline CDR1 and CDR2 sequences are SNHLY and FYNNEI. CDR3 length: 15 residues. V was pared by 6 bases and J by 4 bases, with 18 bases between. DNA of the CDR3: TGTGCCAGCAGCGAAACAGTCCCCGCCATCTATGGCTACACCTTC. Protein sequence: CASSETVPAIYGYTF.

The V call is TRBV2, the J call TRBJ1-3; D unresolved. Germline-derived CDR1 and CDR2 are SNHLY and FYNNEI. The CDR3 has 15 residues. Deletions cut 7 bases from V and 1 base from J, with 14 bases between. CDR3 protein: CASTDVLRSGNTIYF. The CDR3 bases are TGTGCCAGCACCGACGTTCTCCGTTCTGGAAACACCATATATTTT.

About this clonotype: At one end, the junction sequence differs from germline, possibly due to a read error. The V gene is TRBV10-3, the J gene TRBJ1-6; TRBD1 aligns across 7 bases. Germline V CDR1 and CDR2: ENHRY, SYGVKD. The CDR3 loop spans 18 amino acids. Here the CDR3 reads CAISGQRQGTYYNSPPHF. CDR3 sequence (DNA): TGTGCCATCAGTGGCCAGAGACAGGGCACATACTATAATTCACCCCCCCACTTT.

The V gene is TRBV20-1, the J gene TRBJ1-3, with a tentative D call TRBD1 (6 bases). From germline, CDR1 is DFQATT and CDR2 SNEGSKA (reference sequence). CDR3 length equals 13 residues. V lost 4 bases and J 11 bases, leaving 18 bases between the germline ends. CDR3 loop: CSATSDSVGAIYF. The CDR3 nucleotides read TGCAGTGCTACATCGGACAGTGTGGGGGCCATATATTTT.

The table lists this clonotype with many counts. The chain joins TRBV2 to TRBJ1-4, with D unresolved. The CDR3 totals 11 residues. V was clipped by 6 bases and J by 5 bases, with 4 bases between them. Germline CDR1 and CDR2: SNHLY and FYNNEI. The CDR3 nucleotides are TGTGCCAGCAGAGCAAATGAAAAACTGTTTTTT. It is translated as CASRANEKLFF.

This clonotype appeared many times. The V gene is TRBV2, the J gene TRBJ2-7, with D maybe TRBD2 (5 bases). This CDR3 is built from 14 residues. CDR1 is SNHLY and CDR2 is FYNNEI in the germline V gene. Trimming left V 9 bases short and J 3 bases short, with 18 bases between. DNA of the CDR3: TGTGCCAGTCGCCCCGGGTGGGCGGGCTACGAGCAGTACTTC. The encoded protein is CASRPGWAGYEQYF.

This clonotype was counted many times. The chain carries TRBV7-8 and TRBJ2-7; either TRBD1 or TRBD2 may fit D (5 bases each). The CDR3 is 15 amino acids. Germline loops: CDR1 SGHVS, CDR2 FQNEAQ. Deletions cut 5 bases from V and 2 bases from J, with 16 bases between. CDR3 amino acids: CASSHDRDGPYEQYF. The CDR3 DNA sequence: TGTGCCAGCAGCCACGACCGGGACGGACCCTACGAGCAGTACTTC.

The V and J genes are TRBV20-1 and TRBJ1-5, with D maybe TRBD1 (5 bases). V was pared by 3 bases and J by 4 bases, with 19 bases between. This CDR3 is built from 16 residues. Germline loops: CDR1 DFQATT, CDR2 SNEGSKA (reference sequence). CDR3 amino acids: CSARATGTGGNQPQHF. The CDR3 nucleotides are TGCAGTGCTAGGGCAACCGGGACGGGGGGTAATCAGCCCCAGCATTTT.

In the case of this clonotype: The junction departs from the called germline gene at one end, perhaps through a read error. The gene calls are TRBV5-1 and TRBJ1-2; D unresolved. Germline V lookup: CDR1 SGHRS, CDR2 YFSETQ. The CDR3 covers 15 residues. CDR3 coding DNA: TGCGCCAGCAGCTTGGGGACGGGGATTAACTATGGCAACACCTTC. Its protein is CASSLGTGINYGNTF.

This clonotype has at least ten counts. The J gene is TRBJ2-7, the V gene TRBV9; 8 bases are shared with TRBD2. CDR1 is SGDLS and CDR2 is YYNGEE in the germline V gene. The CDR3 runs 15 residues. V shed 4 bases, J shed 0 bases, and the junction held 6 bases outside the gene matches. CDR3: CASSKLAESSYEQYF. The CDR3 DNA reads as TGTGCCAGCAGCAAACTAGCGGAAAGCTCCTACGAGCAGTACTTC.

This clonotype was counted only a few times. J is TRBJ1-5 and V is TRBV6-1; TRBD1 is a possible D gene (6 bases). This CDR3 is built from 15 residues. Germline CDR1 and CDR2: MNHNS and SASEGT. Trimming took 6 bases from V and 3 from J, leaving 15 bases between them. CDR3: CASSRGQRDNQPQHF. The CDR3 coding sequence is TGTGCCAGCAGCAGAGGACAGCGTGACAATCAGCCCCAGCATTTT.

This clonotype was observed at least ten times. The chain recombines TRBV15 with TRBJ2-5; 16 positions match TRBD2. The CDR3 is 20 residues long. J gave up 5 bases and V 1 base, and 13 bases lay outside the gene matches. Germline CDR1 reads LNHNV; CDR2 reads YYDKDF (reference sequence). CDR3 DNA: TGTGCCACCAGCAGAGCTCGCGGGACTAGCGGGGGGGCGGATTCCGAGACCCAGTACTTC. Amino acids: CATSRARGTSGGADSETQYF.

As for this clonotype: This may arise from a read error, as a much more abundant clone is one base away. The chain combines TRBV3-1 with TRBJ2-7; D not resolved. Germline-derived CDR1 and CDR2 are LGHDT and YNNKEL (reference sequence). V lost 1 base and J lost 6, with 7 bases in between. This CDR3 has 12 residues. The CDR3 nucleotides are TGTGCCAGCAGCCAAGTTCGGAGCGAGCAGTACTTC. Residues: CASSQVRSEQYF.

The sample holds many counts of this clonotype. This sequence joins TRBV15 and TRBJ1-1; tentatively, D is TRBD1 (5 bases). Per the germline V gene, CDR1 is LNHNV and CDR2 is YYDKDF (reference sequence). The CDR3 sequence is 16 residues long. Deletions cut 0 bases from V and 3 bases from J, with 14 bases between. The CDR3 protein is CATSRDTRGGYTEAFF. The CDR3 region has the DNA TGTGCCACCAGCAGAGATACGAGGGGCGGGTACACTGAAGCTTTCTTT. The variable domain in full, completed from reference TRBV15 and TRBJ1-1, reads DAMVIQNPRYQVTQFGKPVTLSCSQTLNHNVMYWYQQKSSQAPKLLFHYYDKDFNNEADTPDNFQSRRPNTSFCFLDIRSPGLGDTAMYLCATSRDTRGGYTEAFFGQGTRLTVV.

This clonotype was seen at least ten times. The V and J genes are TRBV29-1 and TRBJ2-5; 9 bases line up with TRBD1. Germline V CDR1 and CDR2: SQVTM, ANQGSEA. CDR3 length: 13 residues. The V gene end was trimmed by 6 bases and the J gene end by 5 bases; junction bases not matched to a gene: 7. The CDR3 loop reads CSVAGTGWETQYF. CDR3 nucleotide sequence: TGCAGCGTCGCCGGGACAGGGTGGGAGACCCAGTACTTC.

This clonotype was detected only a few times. Written as DNA, the CDR3 is TGCAGTGCCTCTAGCGGGGGGCTCTCCTACGAGCAGTACTTC. Translation: CSASSGGLSYEQYF. The rearrangement links TRBV20-1 to TRBJ2-7; TRBD2 aligns across 11 bases. Germline lookup yields CDR1 DFQATT and CDR2 SNEGSKA (reference sequence). Trimming took 6 bases from V and 0 from J; bases not matched to a gene: 4. The CDR3 contains 14 residues.

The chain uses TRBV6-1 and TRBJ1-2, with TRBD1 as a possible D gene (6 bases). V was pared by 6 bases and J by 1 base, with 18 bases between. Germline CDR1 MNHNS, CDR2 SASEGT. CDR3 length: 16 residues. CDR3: CASRETRQAINYGYTF. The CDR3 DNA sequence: TGTGCCAGCAGGGAGACCAGACAGGCGATTAACTATGGCTACACCTTC.

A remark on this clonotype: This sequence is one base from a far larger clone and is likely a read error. The CDR3 is CASSVSPGNTIYF. CDR3 sequence (DNA): TGTGCCAGTAGTGTCTCTCCTGGAAACACCATATATTTT. The V and J genes are TRBV19 and TRBJ1-3; no clear D gene. This CDR3 has 13 residues. CDR1 is LNHDA and CDR2 is SQIVND in the germline V gene (reference sequence). Trimming took 5 bases from V and 2 from J, leaving 7 bases between them.

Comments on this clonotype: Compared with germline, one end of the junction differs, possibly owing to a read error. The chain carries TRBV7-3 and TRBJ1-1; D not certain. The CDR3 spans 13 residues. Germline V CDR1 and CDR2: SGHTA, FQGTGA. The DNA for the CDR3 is TGTGCCAGCAGCTTAGACTGGAACACTGGAGCTTTCTTT. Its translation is CASSLDWNTGAFF.